Listed here are 22 T cell receptor beta chains from one sample, sequenced in a study of cytomegalovirus exposure and HLA in healthy donors. PCR primers comprised 60 Vbeta and 13 Jbeta primers. Only in-frame clones appear in the TCRdb table, and some are missing; sequencing was by immunoSEQ multiplex PCR. The table records 90,000 to 110,000 clones, roughly four fifths of them present only once. Specimen: PBMCs. The receptors come from a man in his forties in good health and CMV-seronegative.

The chain carries TRBV5-8 and TRBJ2-7; TRBD1 matches at 7 bases. Germline V gene lookup returns CDR1 SGHTS and CDR2 YDEGEE. This CDR3 is built from 14 residues. Germline trimming cut 4 bases from V and 5 bases from J; bases unmatched to any gene: 9. CDR3 nucleotide sequence: TGTGCCAGCAGCCATGGAACAGGGGCAGACGAGCAGTACTTC. Residues: CASSHGTGADEQYF.

This chain links TRBV29-1 with TRBJ2-5; TRBD2 matches at 8 bases. The tail of the sequence fits TRBJ2-7 better, so the J call may be wrong. The length of the CDR3 is 16 residues. Germline V lookup: CDR1 SQVTM, CDR2 ANQGSEA. CDR3 residues: CSVEASGLTEAYEQYF. DNA for the CDR3: TGCAGCGTTGAGGCTAGCGGGCTCACCGAAGCCTACGAGCAGTACTTC.

The chain combines TRBV11-3 with TRBJ2-3; D gene unclear. Trimming cost V 4 bases and J 8 bases, with 13 bases left between them. The CDR3 has 13 residues. The V gene's germline CDR1 is SGHNT and CDR2 YENEEA. The CDR3 DNA follows: TGTGCCAGCAGCTACGACTCGTTGGGTACGCAGTATTTT. It specifies CASSYDSLGTQYF. The full variable domain, rest sourced from reference TRBV11-3 and TRBJ2-3, is EAGVVQSPRYKIIEKKQPVAFWCNPISGHNTLYWYLQNLGQGPELLIRYENEEAVDDSQLPKDRFSAERLKGVDSTLKIQPAELGDSAVYLCASSYDSLGTQYFGPGTRLTVL.

The chain is built from TRBV18 and TRBJ1-1; D remains unclear. This CDR3 comprises 13 residues. Trimming removed 1 base at V and 3 bases at J, with 6 bases between. Germline CDR1 and CDR2: KGHSH and LQKENI. CDR3 region: CASSPQQDTEAFF. The DNA for the CDR3 is TGTGCCAGCTCACCACAGCAGGACACTGAAGCTTTCTTT.

This clone was counted a single time. The genes are TRBV14 and TRBJ2-7; possibly TRBD2 for D (6 bases). CDR1 is SGHDN, CDR2 FVKESK, per germline. The length of the CDR3 is 12 residues. V gave up 6 bases and J gave up 4 bases, with 10 bases separating them. Here the CDR3 reads CASRGGGYEQYF. CDR3 sequence (DNA): TGTGCCAGCAGGGGGGGAGGATACGAGCAGTACTTC.

The CDR3 protein is CASKLGKNIQYF. The CDR3 DNA sequence: TGTGCCAGCAAGCTAGGCAAAAACATTCAGTACTTC. This chain uses TRBV2 with TRBJ2-4; D is unclear. The CDR3 is made up of 12 amino acids. The V and J ends lost 7 bases and 3 bases respectively, with 7 bases between them. Germline V gene sequence: CDR1 SNHLY, CDR2 FYNNEI.

This clone was detected once. V usage is TRBV25-1 and J usage is TRBJ2-7; D is unclear. Germline loops: CDR1 MGHDK, CDR2 SYGVNS. The CDR3 spans 13 residues. The ends were cut back, 1 base at V and 3 bases at J, with 7 bases in the middle. This CDR3 is CASSESIGYEQYF. For the CDR3, the DNA is TGTGCCAGCAGTGAATCAATCGGCTACGAGCAGTACTTC.

The V call is TRBV4-1, the J call TRBJ2-1; 8 nucleotides agree with TRBD2. The CDR3 extends over 16 amino acids. V gave up 2 bases and J gave up 3 bases; unmatched junction bases: 6. From germline, CDR1 is MGHRA and CDR2 YSYEKL. Here the CDR3 reads CASSQPSGSLYNEQFF. The CDR3 DNA reads TGCGCCAGCAGCCAACCCAGCGGGAGCCTCTACAATGAGCAGTTCTTC.

This chain links TRBV7-2 with TRBJ1-2; TRBD1 matches at 7 bases. The CDR3 consists of 17 residues. V lost 1 base and J lost 2; bases outside the gene matches: 10. CDR1 SGHTA and CDR2 FQGNSA come from the germline V gene. The CDR3 spells CASSLVMTGSSNYGYTF. In DNA form, the CDR3 reads TGTGCCAGCAGCTTAGTCATGACAGGGTCCTCAAACTATGGCTACACCTTC.

This clone showed up just a few times. The chain is built from TRBV5-6 and TRBJ2-1; 7 positions match TRBD2. After removal of 2 bases from V and 6 bases from J, the junction contained 8 bases not matched to a gene. The V gene's germline CDR1 is SGHDT and CDR2 YYEEEE. This CDR3 comprises 15 residues. The CDR3 DNA reads as TGTGCCAGCAGCTTCGGTGGGCTAGCGGTCAATGAGCAGTTCTTC. Amino acid sequence: CASSFGGLAVNEQFF.

This chain links TRBV9 with TRBJ1-2, with D possibly matching TRBD1 (5 bases). The CDR3 has 14 residues. The V and J ends lost 3 bases and 7 bases respectively, with 16 bases between them. Germline V gene lookup returns CDR1 SGDLS and CDR2 YYNGEE. The CDR3 DNA sequence: TGTGCCAGCAGCGGGCAGAGCGGAGGGGTTGGCTACACCTTC. It encodes CASSGQSGGVGYTF.

This rearrangement joins TRBV7-8 to TRBJ2-7; D is unclear. The germline CDR1 and CDR2 sequences are SGHVS and FQNEAQ. Trimming removed 6 bases at V and 3 bases at J, with 12 bases between. This CDR3 spans 13 amino acids. CDR3: CASRSPGNYEQYF. CDR3 nucleotides: TGTGCCAGCAGGTCTCCAGGCAACTACGAGCAGTACTTC.

The chain combines TRBV7-2 with TRBJ1-5; D not resolved. This CDR3 has 15 amino acids. The V end was cut by 5 bases, the J end by 0 bases, with 11 bases between. Germline assignment: CDR1 SGHTA and CDR2 FQGNSA. CDR3 sequence: CASSPGGYSNQPQHF. CDR3 in DNA: TGTGCCAGCAGCCCCGGAGGGTATAGCAATCAGCCCCAGCATTTT. The whole variable domain, remainder taken from reference TRBV7-2 and TRBJ1-5, is GAGVSQSPSNKVTEKGKDVELRCDPISGHTALYWYRQSLGQGLEFLIYFQGNSAPDKSGLPSDRFSAERTGGSVSTLTIQRTQQEDSAVYLCASSPGGYSNQPQHFGDGTRLSIL.

In its sample, this clone was seen once. This chain joins TRBV25-1 and TRBJ2-5, with D possibly matching TRBD2 (5 bases). The germline V gene encodes CDR1 MGHDK and CDR2 SYGVNS. The CDR3 runs to 12 residues. V was pared by 3 bases and J by 5 bases, with 7 bases between. Written as DNA, the CDR3 is TGTGCCAGCAGTGATGGCGGGGAGACCCAGTACTTC. Amino acid sequence: CASSDGGETQYF.

This clone was found once. The genes are TRBV1 and TRBJ1-5; the table gives TRBD1 as D, unverified against the DNA. TRBV1 constitutes a pseudogene. CDR3 length: 18 amino acids. The CDR3 loop reads CTSSQDPPDRGSNQPQHF. In nucleotides, the CDR3 is TGCACCAGCAGCCAAGACCCCCCGGACAGGGGAAGCAATCAGCCCCAGCATTTT.

This rearrangement joins TRBV4-3 to TRBJ1-1, with TRBD1 as a possible D gene (5 bases). Trimming left V 0 bases short and J 1 base short, with 12 bases between. CDR1 and CDR2 from the germline V gene are LGHNA and YSLEER. CDR3 size: 16 residues. CDR3 sequence: CASSQDRGHSNTEAFF. Written as DNA, the CDR3 is TGCGCCAGCAGCCAAGATCGTGGACATTCGAACACTGAAGCTTTCTTT.

This clone has a single count. The rearrangement links TRBV11-3 to TRBJ2-7; 9 bases align to TRBD1. V shed 5 bases, J shed 5 bases, and the junction held 7 bases outside the gene matches. This CDR3 contains 14 residues. Looked up from germline, CDR1 is SGHNT and CDR2 is YENEEA. This chain's CDR3 is CASSTGTGSHEQYF. The CDR3 DNA reads as TGTGCCAGCAGCACCGGGACAGGGTCCCACGAGCAGTACTTC.

The chain combines TRBV4-1 with TRBJ2-6; tentative D call: TRBD1 (5 bases). This CDR3 is built from 17 residues. Trimming removed 3 bases at V and 1 base at J, with 13 bases between. Germline assignment: CDR1 MGHRA and CDR2 YSYEKL. CDR3: CASSQSLQGSGANVLTF. The CDR3 DNA sequence: TGCGCCAGCAGCCAGTCACTTCAGGGATCTGGGGCCAACGTCCTGACTTTC.

This rearrangement joins TRBV18 to TRBJ1-3; possibly TRBD1 for D (5 bases). Germline CDR1 reads KGHSH; CDR2 reads LQKENI. The CDR3 spans 14 residues. With 5 bases removed from V and 1 base from J, the gap between germline ends came to 9 bases. The CDR3 coding sequence is TGTGCCAGCTCAGGCAGGGTGTCTGGAAACACCATATATTTT. This translates into CASSGRVSGNTIYF.

This clone came up many times. The chain joins TRBV19 to TRBJ1-6; 8 positions match TRBD1. After removal of 5 bases from V and 6 bases from J, the junction contained 12 bases not matched to a gene. Germline CDR1 and CDR2: LNHDA and SQIVND (reference sequence). The CDR3 sequence is 17 residues long. CDR3 sequence: CASSEPRRTGPNSPLHF. The DNA of the CDR3 is TGTGCCAGTAGTGAGCCCAGGAGGACAGGGCCTAATTCACCCCTCCACTTT.

The chain couples TRBV7-3 to TRBJ2-7, with 7 bases aligning to TRBD1. V lost 2 bases to trimming and J lost 2 bases; unmatched junction nucleotides: 6. The germline V gene has CDR1 SGHTA and CDR2 FQGTGA. This CDR3 has 15 residues. In nucleotides, the CDR3 is TGTGCCAGCAGCTTAGTGGGACAGCAAGCCTACGAGCAGTACTTC. Residues: CASSLVGQQAYEQYF.

DNA for the CDR3: TGTGCCAGCAGCTTCACGGGGGGCGCTGCCCACGAGCAGTACTTC. Its protein product is CASSFTGGAAHEQYF. The chain uses TRBV13 and TRBJ2-7; D possibly corresponds to TRBD2 (7 bases). CDR3 size: 15 residues. The germline V gene encodes CDR1 PRHDT and CDR2 FYEKMQ (reference sequence). Trimming left V 3 bases short and J 5 bases short, with 17 bases between.